Described below is a single TCR beta chain sequence and its context. Many counts were recorded for this clonotype. The antigen it recognizes is unknown. Per-nucleotide qualities are absent, and no much larger clonotype sits a single base away. The data are from a study of tumor-infiltrating lymphocytes in oesophageal squamous cell carcinoma (dated by TCRdb to the mid-2010s). Receptor libraries were prepared by PCR. The run used an Illumina HiSeq 2000. Using fastp at Q25 and MiXCR, TCRdb reprocessed the public reads and kept productive beta chains. Every entry covers one CDR3 protein and lists the most common genes and DNA from its rows. The sample has 5,500 to 6,500 distinct CDR3 sequences on record, approximately 14% of them singletons. Clones ranked in the top ten supply approximately 19% of the sample. The CDR3 starts with the cysteine, ends with the phenylalanine, and has 15 residues. The read is trimmed to its CDR3 DNA, 45 bases read in frame from base 1. The germline V gene (reference sequence) supplies CDR1 SEHNR and CDR2 FQNEAQ. V drops 5 bases and J drops 7 bases, leaving 17 bases in between.

Here the chain combines TRBV7-9 and TRBJ1-4, and perhaps TRBD1 as D gene, on 6 matching bases. The sample taken for sequencing was esophageal tumor tissue. The sequence was obtained from a male donor with esophageal squamous cell carcinoma. In nucleotide form, the sequence is TGTGCCAGCAGCCCAAGGCGGGGGCGCGGTGAAAAACTGTTTTTT. Translated, it reads CASSPRRGRGEKLFF. The entire variable domain, with the stretches around the CDR3 drawn from the reference TRBV7-9 and TRBJ1-4 proteins, is DTGVSQNPRHKITKRGQNVTFRCDPISEHNRLYWYRQTLGQGPEFLTYFQNEAQLEKSRLLSDRFSAERPKGSFSTLEIQRTEQGDSAMYLCASSPRRGRGEKLFFGSGTQLSVL.